This T cell receptor beta chain was recovered during a study of regulatory T cells in long-lasting Graves disease. Study-wide findings and caveats: Tissue studied was limited to peripheral blood, excluding thyroid tissue.

Stated time point: persistent/refractory GD, antithyroid drugs over 5 years with positive TRAb. From RNA extracted from PBMCs, the TCR library was made. Libraries of TCR beta came from iRepertoire HTBI primers plus Arm-PCR of CDR3 regions. TCRdb fed the multiplex PCR reads into MiXCR, producing one record per CDR3 protein. Among roughly 400,000 distinct CDR3 sequences listed, over 20% were seen once. This clonotype has more than one count but fewer than ten. The antigen remains unidentified. The CDR3 has 16 amino acids. The germline V gene has CDR1 SGHRS and CDR2 YFSETQ. Trimming left V 0 bases short and J 0 bases short, with 12 bases between.

The specimen comprised peripheral blood mononuclear cells (PBMCs), sampled when the disease was refractory, from a patient treated with antithyroid drugs. This receptor was identified in a female donor with Graves disease. The chain joins TRBV5-1 to TRBJ1-2, with a tentative D call TRBD1 (5 bases). This CDR3 reads CASSLAGDGSNYGYTF. The DNA of the CDR3 is TGCGCCAGCAGCTTGGCCGGGGACGGATCTAACTATGGCTACACCTTC.